This T cell receptor beta chain emerged from a study of blood T cell repertoires in COVID-19 (dated by TCRdb to the early 2020s). Describing the broader study: Samples covering the acute and convalescent phases of COVID-19 were provided by collaborators in the United States, Italy and Spain. The material from the prospective study consisted of cDNA or gDNA derived from T cells, B-cell-depleted T cells, or PBMCs. Deeply sampled blood TCRbeta repertoires from subjects exposed to, actively infected with, or recovered from COVID-19 were included in the dataset. A freely available public database, intended as a resource for researchers studying the immune response to SARS-CoV-2, is where the repertoires were released. Samples were obtained from the ongoing ImmuneRACE study (first 160 participants) and from over 1,000 subjects provided by 6 global collaborators. A de-identified subject ID, COVID-19 status, age in years and sex were almost always included in the sample metadata. Where available, HLA class I and class II types were taken from metadata supplied by the sample provider and were not determined by assay-based typing.

Collaborating institutions collected whole blood in K2EDTA tubes following their own protocols. For TCRbeta analysis, collaborator samples were shipped as frozen whole blood, as isolated PBMCs, or as DNA extracted from either sample type. The CDR3 goes from the cysteine to the phenylalanine over 14 residues. Solely the CDR3 DNA is kept, with 42 bases framed from the first base. V loses 6 bases at its end and J loses 4 bases; junction bases beyond the gene matches: 8. CDR1 and CDR2 (MDHEN, SYDVKM) derive from the germline V gene. The immunoSEQ Assay, a bias-controlled multiplex PCR, was used to amplify TCRbeta CDR3 regions from genomic DNA. As for how the authors treated the data: The number of nucleated cells in each sample was estimated by amplification of reference gene primers within the assay. Sequence reads were collapsed and filtered to measure the absolute abundance of every unique TCRbeta CDR3 rearrangement. For each sample, productive Simpson clonality was calculated as the square root of Simpson's diversity index across productive rearrangements. What TCRdb holds here is the immuneACCESS table cut down to in-frame rearrangements. Part of the clones is not present; checked against another copy, under half of the missing clones reflect an unresolved V gene, and the others are unexplained. The V and J calls and clone size were taken over from that table, and D and trimming were inferred from the DNA. The sample data list fewer than 30,000 clones, and 80% to 90% of these were observed just once. Together, the top ten hold around 10% of the sample.

Study-wide findings and limitations: Clinical and demographic metadata were provided uncurated, with the amount varying by source and participant.

To note about this clone: Which antigen it targets is not known. Base quality data are lacking; no much larger clone is found one base away.

The source of this sequence is a man aged 60-69 years with acute or convalescent COVID-19. Rearrangement joined TRBV28 to TRBJ2-5; 7 junctional bases match TRBD2. What was sequenced was peripheral blood. CDR3 region: CASSFGEGPETQYF. The DNA sequence is given as TGTGCCAGCAGCTTTGGGGAGGGCCCAGAGACCCAGTACTTC.